Shown below are 5 T cell receptor beta chains from a single sample sequenced in a study of T and B cells in COVID-19 patients. Blood genomic DNA input for TRB amplification was about 220-500 ng. TRB rearrangements were amplified by multiplex PCR with BIOMED2 TRB-A/B primers. TCRdb reprocessed the multiplex PCR reads via MiXCR and lists one record per CDR3 protein. The sample records about 2,500 distinct CDR3 sequences, 20% to 25% being singletons. The sample consisted of blood. These receptors came from a human donor with active COVID-19.

In its sample, this clonotype ranks as medium-sized. The V gene is TRBV19, the J gene TRBJ2-1; a possible D gene is TRBD2 (6 bases). The V gene's germline CDR1 is LNHDA and CDR2 SQIVND (reference sequence). This CDR3 spans 17 amino acids. The V end was cut by 1 base, the J end by 6 bases, with 19 bases between. The CDR3 DNA reads as TGTGCCAGTAGTATAGGAACGGGACTGGCATCGGGCAATGAGCAGTTCTTC. Residues: CASSIGTGLASGNEQFF.

This clonotype is classed as medium-sized. V and J are TRBV29-1 and TRBJ2-2; no reliable D call. The germline V gene encodes CDR1 SQVTM and CDR2 ANQGSEA. This CDR3 has 14 amino acids. V gave up 5 bases and J gave up 0 bases, with 10 bases separating them. CDR3: CSVLPDANTGELFF. The CDR3, as DNA: TGCAGCGTTCTTCCCGACGCGAACACCGGGGAGCTGTTTTTT.

This clonotype was counted between two and nine times. The genes are TRBV18 and TRBJ1-2; D is undetermined. CDR3 length: 15 amino acids. V shed 2 bases and J shed 2 bases, with 12 bases lying between them. Germline lookup yields CDR1 KGHSH and CDR2 LQKENI. DNA for the CDR3: TGTGCCAGCTCACCAAAAGGCGCACTGAACTATGGCTACACCTTC. Translated, it gives CASSPKGALNYGYTF.

Judged by abundance, this clonotype is medium-sized. The rearrangement uses TRBV5-5 and TRBJ2-7; TRBD2 matches at 8 bases. V dropped 1 base and J dropped 3; count of bases not matched to a gene: 9. This CDR3 spans 16 amino acids. Germline V gene lookup returns CDR1 SGHKS and CDR2 YYEKEE (reference sequence). The CDR3 bases are TGTGCCAGCAGCTTGATGATGGGACTAGGACTCTACGAGCAGTACTTC. This translates into CASSLMMGLGLYEQYF.

This clonotype is medium-sized (0.01 to 0.1%) within its sample. This chain connects TRBV19 to TRBJ2-2; TRBD2 is a possible D gene (6 bases). The germline CDR1 and CDR2 sequences are LNHDA and SQIVND (reference sequence). The length of the CDR3 is 15 residues. Trimming cost V 3 bases and J 5 bases, with 13 bases left between them. Here the CDR3 DNA reads TGTGCCAGTAGTATTCGACGAGGGAGGACCGGGGAGCTGTTTTTT. It codes for CASSIRRGRTGELFF.